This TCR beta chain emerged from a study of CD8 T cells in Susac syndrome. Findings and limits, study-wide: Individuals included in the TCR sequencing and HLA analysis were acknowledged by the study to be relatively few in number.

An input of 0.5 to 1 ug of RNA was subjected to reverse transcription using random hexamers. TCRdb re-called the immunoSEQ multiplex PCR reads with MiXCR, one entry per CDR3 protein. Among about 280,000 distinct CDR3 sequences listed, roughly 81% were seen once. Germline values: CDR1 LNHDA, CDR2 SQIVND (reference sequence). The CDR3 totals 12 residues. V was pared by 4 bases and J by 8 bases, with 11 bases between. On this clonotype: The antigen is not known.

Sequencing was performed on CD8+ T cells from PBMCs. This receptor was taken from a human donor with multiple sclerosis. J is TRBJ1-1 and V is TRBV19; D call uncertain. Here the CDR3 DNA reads TGTGCCAGTAGTAACTTGGTCCTAGAAGCTTTCTTT. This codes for CASSNLVLEAFF. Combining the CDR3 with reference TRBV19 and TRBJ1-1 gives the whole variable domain DGGITQSPKYLFRKEGQNVTLSCEQNLNHDAMYWYRQDPGQGLRLIYYSQIVNDFQKGDIAEGYSVSREKKESFPLTVTSAQKNPTAFYLCASSNLVLEAFFGQGTRLTVV.